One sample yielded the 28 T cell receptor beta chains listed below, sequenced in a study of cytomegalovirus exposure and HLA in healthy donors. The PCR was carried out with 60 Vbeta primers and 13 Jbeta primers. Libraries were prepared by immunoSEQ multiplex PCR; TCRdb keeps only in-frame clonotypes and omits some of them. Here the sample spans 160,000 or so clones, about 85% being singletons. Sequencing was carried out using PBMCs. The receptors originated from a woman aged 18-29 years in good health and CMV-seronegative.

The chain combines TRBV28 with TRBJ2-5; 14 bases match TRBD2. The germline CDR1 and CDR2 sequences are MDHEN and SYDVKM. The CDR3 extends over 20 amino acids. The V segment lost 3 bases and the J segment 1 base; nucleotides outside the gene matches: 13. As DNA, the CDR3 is TGTGCCAGCAGTTTCCCACCCCGACTAGCGGGGGGGGTCGGCCAAGAGACCCAGTACTTC. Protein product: CASSFPPRLAGGVGQETQYF. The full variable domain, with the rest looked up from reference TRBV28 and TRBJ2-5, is DVKVTQSSRYLVKRTGEKVFLECVQDMDHENMFWYRQDPGLGLRLIYFSYDVKMKEKGDIPEGYSVSREKKERFSLILESASTNQTSMYLCASSFPPRLAGGVGQETQYFGPGTRLLVL.

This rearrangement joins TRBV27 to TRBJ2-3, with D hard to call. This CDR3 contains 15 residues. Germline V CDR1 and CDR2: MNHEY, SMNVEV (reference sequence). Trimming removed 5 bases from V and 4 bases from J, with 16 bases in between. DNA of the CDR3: TGTGCCAGCAGTGCCCCGGCGAGGCTGGCAGATACGCAGTATTTT. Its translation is CASSAPARLADTQYF.

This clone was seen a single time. Here the CDR3 reads CAWSDGPVNQPQHF. CDR3 in DNA: TGTGCCTGGAGTGATGGGCCGGTCAATCAGCCCCAGCATTTT. This chain joins TRBV30 and TRBJ1-5; D remains unclear. This CDR3 spans 14 amino acids. Germline CDR1 is GTSNPN and CDR2 is SVGIG (reference sequence). V was clipped by 1 base and J by 3 bases, with 10 bases between them.

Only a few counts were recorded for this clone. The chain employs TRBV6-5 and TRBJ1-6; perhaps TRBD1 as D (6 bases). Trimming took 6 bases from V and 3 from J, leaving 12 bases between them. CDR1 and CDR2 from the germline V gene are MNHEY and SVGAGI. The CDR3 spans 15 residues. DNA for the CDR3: TGTGCCAGCAGCCCCCGACAGGTCTATAATTCACCCCTCCACTTT. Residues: CASSPRQVYNSPLHF.

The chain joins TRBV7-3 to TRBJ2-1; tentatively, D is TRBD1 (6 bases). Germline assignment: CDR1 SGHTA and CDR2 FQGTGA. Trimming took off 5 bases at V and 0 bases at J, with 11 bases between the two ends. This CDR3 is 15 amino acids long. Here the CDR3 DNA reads TGTGCCAGCAGCGAGGGGACATTCTCCTACAATGAGCAGTTCTTC. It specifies CASSEGTFSYNEQFF.

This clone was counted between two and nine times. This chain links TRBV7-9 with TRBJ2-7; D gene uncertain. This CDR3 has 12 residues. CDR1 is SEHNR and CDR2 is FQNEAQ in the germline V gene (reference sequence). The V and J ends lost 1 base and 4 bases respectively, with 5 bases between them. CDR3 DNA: TGTGCCAGCAGCTTAGAGAGTTACGAGCAGTACTTC. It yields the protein CASSLESYEQYF. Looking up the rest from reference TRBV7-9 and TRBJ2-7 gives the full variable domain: DTGVSQNPRHKITKRGQNVTFRCDPISEHNRLYWYRQTLGQGPEFLTYFQNEAQLEKSRLLSDRFSAERPKGSFSTLEIQRTEQGDSAMYLCASSLESYEQYFGPGTRLTVT.

CDR3 bases: TGTGCCAGCAGCGTTACGGGGTCTGGAAACACCATATATTTT. This translates into CASSVTGSGNTIYF. V gene TRBV9 combines with J gene TRBJ1-3; D not resolved. Trimming took off 2 bases at V and 1 base at J, with 7 bases between the two ends. The CDR3 has 14 residues. Germline V gene sequence: CDR1 SGDLS, CDR2 YYNGEE.

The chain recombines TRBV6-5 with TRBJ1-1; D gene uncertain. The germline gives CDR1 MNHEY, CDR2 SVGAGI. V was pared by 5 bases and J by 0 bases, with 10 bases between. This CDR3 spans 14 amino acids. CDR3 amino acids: CASSRGLMNTEAFF. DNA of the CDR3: TGTGCCAGCAGTCGCGGTCTAATGAACACTGAAGCTTTCTTT.

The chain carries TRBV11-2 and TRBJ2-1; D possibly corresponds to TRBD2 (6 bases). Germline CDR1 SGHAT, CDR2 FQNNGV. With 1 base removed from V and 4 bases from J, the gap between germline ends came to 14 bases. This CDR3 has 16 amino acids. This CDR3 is CASSLGVGGGYNEQFF. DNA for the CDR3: TGTGCCAGCAGCTTAGGGGTGGGAGGAGGTTACAATGAGCAGTTCTTC.

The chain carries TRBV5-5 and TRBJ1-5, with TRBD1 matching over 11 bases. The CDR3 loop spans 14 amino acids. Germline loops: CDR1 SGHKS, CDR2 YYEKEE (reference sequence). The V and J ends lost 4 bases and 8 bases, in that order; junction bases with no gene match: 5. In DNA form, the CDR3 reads TGTGCCAGCAGCCCGGGACAGGGGGGAGAGCCCCAGCATTTT. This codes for CASSPGQGGEPQHF. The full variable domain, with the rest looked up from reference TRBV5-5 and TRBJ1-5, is DAGVTQSPTHLIKTRGQQVTLRCSPISGHKSVSWYQQVLGQGPQFIFQYYEKEERGRGNFPDRFSARQFPNYSSELNVNALLLGDSALYLCASSPGQGGEPQHFGDGTRLSIL.

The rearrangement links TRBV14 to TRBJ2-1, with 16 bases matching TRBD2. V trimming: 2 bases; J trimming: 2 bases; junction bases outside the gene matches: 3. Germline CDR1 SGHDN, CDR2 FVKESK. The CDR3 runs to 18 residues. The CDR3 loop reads CASSQLGTSGGAYNEQFF. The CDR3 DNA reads TGTGCCAGCAGCCAACTAGGGACTAGCGGGGGGGCCTACAATGAGCAGTTCTTC. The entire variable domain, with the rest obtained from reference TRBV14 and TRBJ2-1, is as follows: EAGVTQFPSHSVIEKGQTVTLRCDPISGHDNLYWYRRVMGKEIKFLLHFVKESKQDESGMPNNRFLAERTGGTYSTLKVQPAELEDSGVYFCASSQLGTSGGAYNEQFFGPGTRLTVL.

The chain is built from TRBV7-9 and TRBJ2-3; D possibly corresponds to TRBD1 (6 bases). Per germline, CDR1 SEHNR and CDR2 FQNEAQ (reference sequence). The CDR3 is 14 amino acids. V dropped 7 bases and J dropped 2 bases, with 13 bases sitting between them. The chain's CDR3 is CASTRDTFTDTQYF. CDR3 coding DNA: TGTGCCAGCACACGGGACACCTTCACAGATACGCAGTATTTT.

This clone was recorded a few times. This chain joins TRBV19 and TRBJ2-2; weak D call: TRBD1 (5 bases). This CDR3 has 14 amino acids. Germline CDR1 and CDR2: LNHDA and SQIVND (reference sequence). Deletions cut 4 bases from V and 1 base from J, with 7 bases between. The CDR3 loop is CASSRQWNTGELFF. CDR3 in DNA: TGTGCCAGTAGTAGACAGTGGAACACCGGGGAGCTGTTTTTT.

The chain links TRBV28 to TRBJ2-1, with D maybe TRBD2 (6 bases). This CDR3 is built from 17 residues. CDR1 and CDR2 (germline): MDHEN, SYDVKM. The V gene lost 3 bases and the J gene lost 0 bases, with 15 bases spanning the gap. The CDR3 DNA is TGTGCCAGCAGTTTTGTTTCCGGGGGTAGCTCCTACAATGAGCAGTTCTTC. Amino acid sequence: CASSFVSGGSSYNEQFF.

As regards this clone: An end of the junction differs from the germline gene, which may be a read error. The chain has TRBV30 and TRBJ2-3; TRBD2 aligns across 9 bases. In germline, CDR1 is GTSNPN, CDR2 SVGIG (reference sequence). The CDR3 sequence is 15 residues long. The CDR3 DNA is TGTACCTGTACCCCGAGCGGGGGGTCGGGAGATACGCAGTATTTT. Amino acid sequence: CTCTPSGGSGDTQYF.

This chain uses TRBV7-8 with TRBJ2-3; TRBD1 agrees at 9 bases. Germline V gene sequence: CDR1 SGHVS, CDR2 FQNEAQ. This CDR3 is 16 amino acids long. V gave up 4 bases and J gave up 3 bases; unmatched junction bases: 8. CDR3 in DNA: TGTGCCAGCAGCTCCCGAAGGGACAGGGTAACAGATACGCAGTATTTT. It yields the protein CASSSRRDRVTDTQYF.

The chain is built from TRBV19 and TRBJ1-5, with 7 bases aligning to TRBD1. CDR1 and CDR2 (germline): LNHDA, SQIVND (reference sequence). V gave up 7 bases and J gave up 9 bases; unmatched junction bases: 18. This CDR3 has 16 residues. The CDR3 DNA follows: TGTGCCAGTACCCACCTGGGTTACAGGGGCGTAGCGCCCCAGCATTTT. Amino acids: CASTHLGYRGVAPQHF.

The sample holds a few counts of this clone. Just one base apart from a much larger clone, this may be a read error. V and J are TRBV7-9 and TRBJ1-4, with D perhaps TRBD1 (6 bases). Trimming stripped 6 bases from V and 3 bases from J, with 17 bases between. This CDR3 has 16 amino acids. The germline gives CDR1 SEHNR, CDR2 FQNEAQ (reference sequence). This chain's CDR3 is CASRLDSEGANEKLFF. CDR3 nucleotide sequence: TGTGCCAGCAGACTGGACAGCGAAGGGGCTAATGAAAAACTGTTTTTT.

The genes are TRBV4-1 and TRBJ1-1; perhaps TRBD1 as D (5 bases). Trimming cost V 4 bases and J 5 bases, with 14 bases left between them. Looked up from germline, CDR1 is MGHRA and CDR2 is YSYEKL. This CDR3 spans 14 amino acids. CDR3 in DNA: TGCGCCAGCAGCCCCTGGGGGGAAAGGACTGAAGCTTTCTTT. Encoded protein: CASSPWGERTEAFF.

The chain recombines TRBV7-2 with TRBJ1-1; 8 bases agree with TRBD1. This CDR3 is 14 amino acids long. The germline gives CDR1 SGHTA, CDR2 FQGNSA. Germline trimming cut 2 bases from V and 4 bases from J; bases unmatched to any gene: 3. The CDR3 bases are TGTGCCAGCAGCTTACAGGGGGCTGGCACTGAAGCTTTCTTT. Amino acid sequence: CASSLQGAGTEAFF.

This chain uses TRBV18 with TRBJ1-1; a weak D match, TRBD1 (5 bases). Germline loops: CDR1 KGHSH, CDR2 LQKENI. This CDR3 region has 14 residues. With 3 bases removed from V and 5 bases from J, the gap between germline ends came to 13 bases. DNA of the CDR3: TGTGCCAGCTCACCTCCGGGGGGAAGGACTGAAGCTTTCTTT. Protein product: CASSPPGGRTEAFF.

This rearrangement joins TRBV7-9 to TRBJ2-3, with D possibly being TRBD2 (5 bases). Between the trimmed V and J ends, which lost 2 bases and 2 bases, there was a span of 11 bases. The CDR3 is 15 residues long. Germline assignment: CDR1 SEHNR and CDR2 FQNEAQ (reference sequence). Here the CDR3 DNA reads TGTGCCAGCAGCTTACAACGGACTTACACAGATACGCAGTATTTT. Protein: CASSLQRTYTDTQYF.

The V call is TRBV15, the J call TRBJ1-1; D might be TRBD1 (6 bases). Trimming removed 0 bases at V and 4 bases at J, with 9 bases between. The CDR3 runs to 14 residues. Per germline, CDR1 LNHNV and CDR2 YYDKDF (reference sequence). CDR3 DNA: TGTGCCACCAGCAGAGAAAGAGGGGGCACTGAAGCTTTCTTT. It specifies CATSRERGGTEAFF. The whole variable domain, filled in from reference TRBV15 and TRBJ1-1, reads DAMVIQNPRYQVTQFGKPVTLSCSQTLNHNVMYWYQQKSSQAPKLLFHYYDKDFNNEADTPDNFQSRRPNTSFCFLDIRSPGLGDTAMYLCATSRERGGTEAFFGQGTRLTVV.

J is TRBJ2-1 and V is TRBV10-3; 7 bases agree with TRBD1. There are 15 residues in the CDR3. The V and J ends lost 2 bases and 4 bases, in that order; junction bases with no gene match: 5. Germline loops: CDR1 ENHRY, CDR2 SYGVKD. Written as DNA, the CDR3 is TGTGCCATCAGTGAGGCTCCGGGACAGTACAATGAGCAGTTCTTC. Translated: CAISEAPGQYNEQFF.

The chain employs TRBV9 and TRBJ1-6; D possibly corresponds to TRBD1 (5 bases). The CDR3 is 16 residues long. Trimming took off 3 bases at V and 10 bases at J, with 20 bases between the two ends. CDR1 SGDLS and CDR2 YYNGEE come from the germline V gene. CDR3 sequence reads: CASSAALGGGNSPLHF. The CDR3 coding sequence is TGTGCCAGCAGCGCCGCTTTGGGGGGGGGTAACTCACCCCTCCACTTT.

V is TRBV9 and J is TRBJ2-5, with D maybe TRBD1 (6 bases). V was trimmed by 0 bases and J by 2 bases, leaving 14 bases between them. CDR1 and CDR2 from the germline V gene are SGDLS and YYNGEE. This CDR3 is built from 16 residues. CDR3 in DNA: TGTGCCAGCAGCGTAGCAGTAGGGCAGGGGCAAGAGACCCAGTACTTC. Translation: CASSVAVGQGQETQYF.

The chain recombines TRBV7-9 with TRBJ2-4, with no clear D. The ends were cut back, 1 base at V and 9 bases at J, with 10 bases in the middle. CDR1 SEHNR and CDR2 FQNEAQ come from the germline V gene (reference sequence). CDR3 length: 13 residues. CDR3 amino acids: CASSLGVNPIQYF. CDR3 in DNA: TGTGCCAGCAGCTTAGGCGTAAACCCCATTCAGTACTTC.

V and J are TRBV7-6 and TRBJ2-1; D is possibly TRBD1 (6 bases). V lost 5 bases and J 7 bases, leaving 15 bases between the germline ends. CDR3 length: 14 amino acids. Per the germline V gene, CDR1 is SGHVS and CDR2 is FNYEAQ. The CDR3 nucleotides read TGTGCCAGCAGCGCGAGACAGGTGAAGAATGAGCAGTTCTTC. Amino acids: CASSARQVKNEQFF.